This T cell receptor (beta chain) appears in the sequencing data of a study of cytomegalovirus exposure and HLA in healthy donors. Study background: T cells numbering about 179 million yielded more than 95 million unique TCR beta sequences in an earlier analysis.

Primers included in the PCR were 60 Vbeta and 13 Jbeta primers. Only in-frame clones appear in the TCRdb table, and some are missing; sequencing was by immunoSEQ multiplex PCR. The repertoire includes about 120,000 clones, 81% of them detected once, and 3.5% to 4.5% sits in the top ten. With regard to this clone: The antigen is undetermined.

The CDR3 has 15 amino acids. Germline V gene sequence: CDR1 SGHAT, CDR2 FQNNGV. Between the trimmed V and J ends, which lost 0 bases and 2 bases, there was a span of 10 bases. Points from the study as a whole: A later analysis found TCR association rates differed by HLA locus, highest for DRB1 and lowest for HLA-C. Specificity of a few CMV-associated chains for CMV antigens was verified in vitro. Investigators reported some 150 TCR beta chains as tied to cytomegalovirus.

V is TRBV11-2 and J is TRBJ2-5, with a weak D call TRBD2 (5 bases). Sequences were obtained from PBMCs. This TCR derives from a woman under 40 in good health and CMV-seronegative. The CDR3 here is CASSLDSGFQETQYF. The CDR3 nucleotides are TGTGCCAGCAGCTTAGATTCGGGATTTCAAGAGACCCAGTACTTC.